These 30 T cell receptor beta chains came from one sample sequenced in a study of blood T cells in healthy people across ages. Combining a sample-barcoded 5' primer with a J-beta primer mix, a second PCR ran for about 7 to 11 cycles. One entry per CDR3 protein results from TCRdb running MiXCR on the 5' RACE reads. This table has about 1.5 million distinct CDR3 sequences, approximately 42% appearing once. Material for sequencing was blood. The receptors were gathered from a woman aged 18 to 35 in good health.

The chain uses TRBV20-1 and TRBJ2-7; TRBD1 might be the D (6 bases). This CDR3 is 14 amino acids long. V lost 5 bases, J lost 1 base, and 15 bases lay in between. Looked up from germline, CDR1 is DFQATT and CDR2 is SNEGSKA (reference sequence). In DNA, the CDR3 is TGCAGTGCTGGCACAGGGAGTCAATCCTACGAGCAGTACTTC. Encoded protein: CSAGTGSQSYEQYF.

On this clonotype itself: This may come from a read error, since a much larger clone is one base off. The chain carries TRBV4-2 and TRBJ2-7; D may correspond to TRBD1 or TRBD2 (5 bases each). CDR1 is LGHNA, CDR2 YNFKEQ, per germline. V was cut by 0 bases and J by 2 bases, with 11 bases left in between. The CDR3 is 15 residues long. CDR3 DNA sequence: TGTGCCAGCAGCCAAGATTGGGGGAGCGCCTACGAGCAGTACTTC. Translating gives CASSQDWGSAYEQYF.

In its sample, this clonotype was seen a few times. CDR3 sequence: CASTRYRGGRGRPDTQYF. CDR3 DNA sequence: TGTGCCAGCACCCGATATCGAGGTGGCAGGGGGCGTCCAGATACGCAGTATTTT. The rearrangement links TRBV6-1 to TRBJ2-3, with 8 bases that match TRBD1. V shed 7 bases and J 4 bases; nucleotides not matched to a gene: 19. The CDR3 spans 18 residues. Germline CDR1 is MNHNS and CDR2 is SASEGT.

The rearrangement links TRBV15 to TRBJ1-5; D gene ambiguous. This CDR3 region has 15 residues. V was clipped by 1 base and J by 3 bases, with 10 bases between them. Germline values: CDR1 LNHNV, CDR2 YYDKDF (reference sequence). This chain's CDR3 is CATSRVQASNQPQHF. Written as DNA, the CDR3 is TGTGCCACCAGCAGAGTGCAGGCGTCCAATCAGCCCCAGCATTTT. Looking up the rest from reference TRBV15 and TRBJ1-5 gives the full variable domain: DAMVIQNPRYQVTQFGKPVTLSCSQTLNHNVMYWYQQKSSQAPKLLFHYYDKDFNNEADTPDNFQSRRPNTSFCFLDIRSPGLGDTAMYLCATSRVQASNQPQHFGDGTRLSIL.

About this clonotype itself: An end of the junction differs from the germline gene, which may be a read error. CDR3 amino acids: CATSDLTGQRNQPQHF. CDR3 DNA sequence: TGTGCTACCAGTGATTTGACAGGGCAACGCAATCAGCCCCAGCATTTT. The rearrangement joins TRBV24-1 to TRBJ1-5; TRBD1 agrees at 7 bases. CDR1 is KGHDR and CDR2 is SFDVKD in the germline V gene. This CDR3 has 16 amino acids.

The chain couples TRBV5-1 to TRBJ2-5; tentative D call: TRBD2 (6 bases). The J call may be incorrect, as the DNA end agrees better with TRBJ2-7. The CDR3 contains 14 residues. Germline CDR1 SGHRS, CDR2 YFSETQ. CDR3 sequence (DNA): TGCGCCAGCAGCCCCGGACTAACGACCTACGAGCAGTACTTC. This translates into CASSPGLTTYEQYF.

This clonotype was seen more than once but under ten times. The chain combines TRBV4-1 with TRBJ1-2; D unresolved. Germline V lookup: CDR1 MGHRA, CDR2 YSYEKL. Trimming stripped 0 bases from V and 4 bases from J, with 15 bases between. The CDR3 has 16 amino acids. The CDR3 loop is CASSQEGPPRGYGYTF. Written as DNA, the CDR3 is TGCGCCAGCAGCCAAGAAGGACCGCCCCGGGGCTATGGCTACACCTTC.

This clonotype came up a few times. V is TRBV29-1 and J is TRBJ1-1; 8 bases map to TRBD1. Germline V gene data show CDR1 as SQVTM and CDR2 as ANQGSEA. CDR3 length: 13 amino acids. Unmatched junction bases numbered 4, after V lost 7 bases and J lost 0 bases. CDR3 protein: CSATGALNTEAFF. The CDR3 bases are TGCAGCGCGACAGGGGCTCTGAACACTGAAGCTTTCTTT.

The chain carries TRBV3-1 and TRBJ2-1, with D perhaps matching TRBD2 (5 bases). This CDR3 has 15 amino acids. CDR1 LGHDT and CDR2 YNNKEL come from the germline V gene (reference sequence). The V end was cut by 1 base, the J end by 8 bases, with 15 bases between. CDR3 DNA sequence: TGTGCCAGCAGCCAAGGGCGGGTTACGGCGGATGAGCAGTTCTTC. Translation gives CASSQGRVTADEQFF.

The rearrangement uses TRBV11-1 and TRBJ2-1, with unresolved D. CDR1 is SGHAT and CDR2 is FQDESV in the germline V gene (reference sequence). Trimming took 0 bases from V and 6 from J, leaving 15 bases between them. The CDR3 is 16 amino acids. The chain's CDR3 is CASSLALTGGTNEQFF. CDR3 DNA sequence: TGTGCCAGCAGCTTAGCGCTAACGGGCGGAACCAATGAGCAGTTCTTC.

This clonotype has more than one count but fewer than ten. The chain combines TRBV4-1 with TRBJ2-1; D is undetermined. The CDR3 sequence is 14 residues long. V lost 0 bases, J lost 3 bases, and 6 bases lay in between. Germline V gene data show CDR1 as MGHRA and CDR2 as YSYEKL. This CDR3 reads CASSQDPHYNEQFF. In nucleotides, the CDR3 is TGCGCCAGCAGCCAAGATCCACACTACAATGAGCAGTTCTTC.

This clonotype has more than one count but fewer than ten. This chain joins TRBV30 and TRBJ1-4; possible D gene TRBD1, 6 bases. CDR3 length: 18 amino acids. The V end lost 6 bases, the J end lost 0 bases, and 23 bases lay between the germline ends. Looked up from germline, CDR1 is GTSNPN and CDR2 is SVGIG (reference sequence). CDR3 DNA: TGTGCCTGTCACATCCTCTCAGGGGCACTGACAACTAATGAAAAACTGTTTTTT. It encodes CACHILSGALTTNEKLFF.

The chain combines TRBV15 with TRBJ1-4; D gene uncertain. Looked up from germline, CDR1 is LNHNV and CDR2 is YYDKDF (reference sequence). The germline V and J ends were trimmed by 0 bases and 12 bases, with 14 bases remaining between them. This CDR3 contains 14 residues. The CDR3 protein is CATSRERSVAQLFF. The CDR3, as DNA: TGTGCCACCAGCAGAGAACGGTCGGTTGCCCAACTGTTTTTT.

V and J are TRBV5-6 and TRBJ2-7; D is uncertain. Germline V CDR1 and CDR2: SGHDT, YYEEEE. V lost 1 base, J lost 0 bases, and 11 bases lay in between. This CDR3 contains 15 residues. In nucleotides, the CDR3 is TGTGCCAGCAGCTTGAGTCAGCTGCCCTCCTACGAGCAGTACTTC. It codes for CASSLSQLPSYEQYF.

This clonotype turned up a few times. The rearrangement links TRBV12-3 or TRBV12-4 to TRBJ2-3, with D unresolved. The CDR3 extends over 13 amino acids. Between the trimmed V and J ends, which lost 4 bases and 5 bases, there was a span of 10 bases. This CDR3 reads CASSSHSIDTQYF. The CDR3 DNA reads as TGTGCCAGCAGTTCCCACTCAATAGATACGCAGTATTTT.

V and J are TRBV7-3 and TRBJ2-7, with 7 bases aligning to TRBD2. This CDR3 has 13 amino acids. The germline gives CDR1 SGHTA, CDR2 FQGTGA. The J segment lost 5 bases and the V segment lost 3 bases, leaving 4 bases of the junction unmatched. The CDR3 region has the DNA TGTGCCAGCAGCTTCACTAGCGACAACGAGCAGTACTTC. This sequence encodes CASSFTSDNEQYF.

This chain joins TRBV7-9 and TRBJ2-2; TRBD1 agrees at 7 bases. The CDR3 covers 16 residues. Germline V CDR1 and CDR2: SEHNR, FQNEAQ (reference sequence). The J segment lost 2 bases and the V segment lost 5 bases, leaving 8 bases of the junction unmatched. For the CDR3, the DNA is TGTGCCAGCAGCCCGCCAGGGGACAGTAACACCGGGGAGCTGTTTTTT. Amino acids: CASSPPGDSNTGELFF. The full variable domain, completed using reference TRBV7-9 and TRBJ2-2, is DTGVSQNPRHKITKRGQNVTFRCDPISEHNRLYWYRQTLGQGPEFLTYFQNEAQLEKSRLLSDRFSAERPKGSFSTLEIQRTEQGDSAMYLCASSPPGDSNTGELFFGEGSRLTVL.

The chain joins TRBV10-3 to TRBJ2-1, with D perhaps matching TRBD1 (6 bases). V lost 4 bases to trimming and J lost 0 bases, with 10 bases between them. Per germline, CDR1 ENHRY and CDR2 SYGVKD. CDR3 length: 15 residues. The CDR3 nucleotides are TGTGCCATCAGTGGGACAGCCTTCTCCTACAATGAGCAGTTCTTC. Its protein product is CAISGTAFSYNEQFF.

The genes are TRBV15 and TRBJ1-1; possibly TRBD1 for D (5 bases). V lost 9 bases, J lost 11 bases, and 25 bases lay in between. Germline V gives CDR1 LNHNV, CDR2 YYDKDF (reference sequence). This CDR3 contains 14 residues. The CDR3 DNA reads as TGTGCCACTGGCAAGGACAAAGATGTTAATAAGGCTTTCTTT. Translating it yields CATGKDKDVNKAFF.

The chain joins TRBV7-9 to TRBJ2-2, with 7 bases lining up with TRBD1. The CDR3 spans 15 residues. V shed 0 bases, J shed 6 bases, and the junction held 4 bases outside the gene matches. Germline V lookup: CDR1 SEHNR, CDR2 FQNEAQ (reference sequence). Here the CDR3 reads CASSLAPDRAGELFF. CDR3 coding DNA: TGTGCCAGCAGCTTAGCTCCTGACAGGGCCGGGGAGCTGTTTTTT.

This clonotype turned up a few times. This chain uses TRBV7-2 with TRBJ2-3, with TRBD1 identical over 7 bases. This CDR3 is built from 15 residues. V shed 3 bases, J shed 2 bases, and the junction held 5 bases outside the gene matches. CDR1 and CDR2 (germline): SGHTA, FQGNSA. The CDR3: CASSLGDRDTDTQYF. The CDR3, as DNA: TGTGCCAGCAGCTTGGGAGACAGGGACACAGATACGCAGTATTTT.

The chain links TRBV28 to TRBJ2-7; no clear D. The germline V and J ends were trimmed by 7 bases and 7 bases, with 20 bases remaining between them. CDR3 length: 14 residues. Germline V CDR1 and CDR2: MDHEN, SYDVKM. This CDR3 reads CASNKIAGGREQYF. The CDR3 nucleotides are TGTGCCAGCAACAAGATCGCCGGTGGGCGAGAGCAGTACTTC.

CDR3 nucleotides: TGCGCCAGCAGCCCGGGGGCCCCGACAGTCTGGAACACCGGGGAGCTGTTTTTT. This encodes CASSPGAPTVWNTGELFF. The chain couples TRBV4-3 to TRBJ2-2; either TRBD1 or TRBD2 may fit D (6 bases each). Trimming cost V 4 bases and J 1 base, with 19 bases left between them. The CDR3 is 18 residues long. The V gene's germline CDR1 is LGHNA and CDR2 YSLEER.

This clonotype occurred once. This could be a read error, since a much larger clone is one nucleotide away. The chain uses TRBV10-3 and TRBJ2-7; 7 nucleotides agree with TRBD2. Germline lookup yields CDR1 ENHRY and CDR2 SYGVKD. V shed 4 bases and J 7 bases; nucleotides not matched to a gene: 16. The CDR3 is 16 residues long. DNA of the CDR3: TGTGCCATCAGTGCCGAGGGGCGGGAGTCTTACAATGAGCAGTACTTC. Translating gives CAISAEGRESYNEQYF.

The chain links TRBV27 to TRBJ2-3, with 7 positions matching TRBD1. Germline V CDR1 and CDR2: MNHEY, SMNVEV (reference sequence). CDR3 length: 15 residues. The junction had 5 bases not matched to a gene; V was cut back by 5 bases and J by 0 bases. CDR3 nucleotides: TGTGCCAGCAGTCGCCGGGACAGTAGCACAGATACGCAGTATTTT. Translation gives CASSRRDSSTDTQYF.

This clonotype was counted between two and nine times. The chain joins TRBV9 to TRBJ2-3; maybe TRBD1 (5 bases). With 1 base removed from V and 4 bases from J, the gap between germline ends came to 10 bases. The CDR3 runs 14 residues. Germline CDR1 and CDR2: SGDLS and YYNGEE. The CDR3 coding sequence is TGTGCCAGCAGCGTATCAGGGATATCAGATACGCAGTATTTT. Its protein is CASSVSGISDTQYF.

This clonotype was detected only a few times. The rearrangement uses TRBV28 and TRBJ2-1; 9 positions match TRBD2. Germline CDR1 and CDR2: MDHEN and SYDVKM. Trimming at V came to 4 bases and at J to 8 bases, leaving 9 bases not matched to a gene. This CDR3 comprises 15 residues. The CDR3 here is CASSSNSGSYDEQFF. CDR3 DNA sequence: TGTGCCAGCAGTTCAAATAGCGGGAGTTACGATGAGCAGTTCTTC.

This chain connects TRBV27 to TRBJ1-4; D is ambiguous. CDR3 size: 16 residues. Germline CDR1 reads MNHEY; CDR2 reads SMNVEV (reference sequence). V shed 1 base and J shed 2 bases, with 11 bases lying between them. CDR3 sequence: CASSLLAGGTNEKLFF. The CDR3 DNA reads TGTGCCAGCAGTTTATTGGCGGGAGGTACTAATGAAAAACTGTTTTTT.

With regard to this clonotype: The junction departs from germline at one end; a sequencing error may be responsible. The genes are TRBV4-3 and TRBJ1-2; 7 bases map to TRBD1. Germline CDR1 is LGHNA and CDR2 is YSLEER. CDR3 length: 17 residues. The chain's CDR3 is CASNQSLIPRQGQSYTF. CDR3 coding DNA: TGCGCCAGCAACCAATCTCTCATTCCTCGACAGGGTCAGAGCTACACCTTC.

In regard to this clonotype: Germline and junction disagree at one end, which may indicate a read error. The J gene is TRBJ2-3, the V gene TRBV9; D uncertain. Germline-derived CDR1 and CDR2 are SGDLS and YYNGEE. The CDR3 is made up of 14 amino acids. The DNA of the CDR3 is TGTGCCGGCAGCGCCCAGCCTAGCACAGATACGCAGTATTTT. Encoded protein: CAGSAQPSTDTQYF.